This entry lists 22 T cell receptor beta chains sequenced from one sample in a study of blood T cells in healthy people across ages. Sample-barcoded 5' priming and a J-beta primer mix drove a second PCR of roughly 6 to 12 cycles. Via MiXCR, TCRdb re-called the 5' RACE reads, giving one row per CDR3 protein. Among roughly 500,000 distinct CDR3 sequences listed, 25% to 30% were seen once. The specimen was blood. These receptor sequences come from a woman in her 70s in good health.

V usage is TRBV4-3 and J usage is TRBJ1-3, with D unclear. CDR3 length: 16 amino acids. Trimming cost V 1 base and J 0 bases, with 10 bases left between them. The V gene's germline CDR1 is LGHNA and CDR2 YSLEER. DNA for the CDR3: TGCGCCAGCAGCCAAGGAAGGCGGTCCTCTGGAAACACCATATATTTT. Residues: CASSQGRRSSGNTIYF.

In its sample, this clonotype was seen a few times. The chain joins TRBV10-3 to TRBJ2-3; tentatively, D is TRBD2 (5 bases). CDR1 and CDR2 (germline): ENHRY, SYGVKD. Trimming removed 6 bases from V and 6 bases from J, with 7 bases in between. The CDR3 length is 11 residues. CDR3 nucleotides: TGTGCCATCAGGGCGGGCGATACGCAGTATTTT. Protein product: CAIRAGDTQYF.

This clonotype was observed a handful of times. Germline and junction disagree at one end, which may indicate a read error. The rearrangement uses TRBV29-1 and TRBJ2-5; D not certain. This CDR3 spans 9 amino acids. From germline, CDR1 is SQVTM and CDR2 ANQGSEA. The CDR3 spells CSVGETRYF. The CDR3 DNA follows: TGCAGCGTTGGTGAGACCCGGTACTTC.

This clonotype was counted only a few times. This rearrangement joins TRBV27 to TRBJ2-7; possibly TRBD1 or TRBD2 for D (6 bases each). The V end lost 3 bases, the J end lost 6 bases, and 15 bases lay between the germline ends. CDR3 length: 14 residues. Germline CDR1 MNHEY, CDR2 SMNVEV (reference sequence). CDR3 coding DNA: TGTGCCAGCAGTTTGGATAGGGGGACTTCCGAGCAGTACTTC. Translated, it gives CASSLDRGTSEQYF.

For this clonotype: Compared with germline, one end of the junction differs, possibly owing to a read error. J is TRBJ2-5 and V is TRBV5-1, with D unresolved. CDR1 is SGHRS, CDR2 YFSETQ, per germline. The CDR3 has 14 residues. DNA of the CDR3: TGCGCCAGCAACTTGATCTCTGGCTCCGAGACCCAGTACTTC. Translation: CASNLISGSETQYF. Full variable domain (missing parts from reference TRBV5-1 and TRBJ2-5): KAGVTQTPRYLIKTRGQQVTLSCSPISGHRSVSWYQQTPGQGLQFLFEYFSETQRNKGNFPGRFSGRQFSNSRSEMNVSTLELGDSALYLCASNLISGSETQYFGPGTRLLVL.

The table lists this clonotype with a few counts. This rearrangement joins TRBV7-2 to TRBJ1-1; possible D gene TRBD1, 5 bases. V was trimmed by 5 bases and J by 5 bases, leaving 15 bases between them. The germline gives CDR1 SGHTA, CDR2 FQGNSA. The CDR3 sequence is 14 residues long. The DNA of the CDR3 is TGTGCCAGCAGCCCCCAAGGGGAGGGAACTGAAGCTTTCTTT. Its protein is CASSPQGEGTEAFF. Based on the CDR3 plus reference TRBV7-2 and TRBJ1-1, the full variable domain is GAGVSQSPSNKVTEKGKDVELRCDPISGHTALYWYRQSLGQGLEFLIYFQGNSAPDKSGLPSDRFSAERTGGSVSTLTIQRTQQEDSAVYLCASSPQGEGTEAFFGQGTRLTVV.

This clonotype showed up just a few times. The chain uses TRBV5-1 and TRBJ2-5; D is ambiguous. This CDR3 has 13 amino acids. With 5 bases removed from V and 5 bases from J, the gap between germline ends came to 13 bases. Germline lookup yields CDR1 SGHRS and CDR2 YFSETQ. CDR3 sequence (DNA): TGCGCCAGCAGTCCTACCCCGAGTGAGACCCAGTACTTC. Translating it yields CASSPTPSETQYF.

The V call is TRBV21-1, the J call TRBJ1-2; the table assigns TRBD1, which was not confirmed against the DNA. TRBV21-1 is termed a pseudogene. The CDR3 has 19 amino acids. CDR3 sequence (DNA): TGTGCCAGCAGCAAAGCGCTCGGGACAGTTCACCCGTCATCCTATGGCTACACCTTC. As protein: CASSKALGTVHPSSYGYTF.

The J gene is TRBJ2-2, the V gene TRBV20-1, with 7 bases lining up with TRBD2. Looked up from germline, CDR1 is DFQATT and CDR2 is SNEGSKA (reference sequence). V was pared by 3 bases and J by 4 bases, with 14 bases of the junction left unmatched. This CDR3 has 17 amino acids. CDR3 nucleotides: TGCAGTGCTAGGACCACCTCCTCTCGCGGGGGCACCGGGGAGCTGTTTTTT. It encodes CSARTTSSRGGTGELFF.

Only a few counts were recorded for this clonotype. V gene TRBV21-1 combines with J gene TRBJ2-3; TRBD1, the D gene given by the table, was not confirmed from the DNA. TRBV21-1 is given as a pseudogene. CDR3 length: 15 residues. In DNA, the CDR3 is TGTGCCAGCAGCAAGATCAGGGGACACGCAGATACGCAGTATTTT. Translating it yields CASSKIRGHADTQYF.

This clonotype was recorded at least ten times. This chain links TRBV5-6 with TRBJ2-1; 14 positions match TRBD2. CDR3 size: 19 residues. CDR1 and CDR2 (germline): SGHDT, YYEEEE. V shed 1 base, J shed 1 base, and the junction held 7 bases outside the gene matches. CDR3 residues: CASSLSGTSGGPSYNEQFF. For the CDR3, the DNA is TGTGCCAGCAGCTTGTCCGGGACTAGCGGGGGTCCATCCTACAATGAGCAGTTCTTC.

This clonotype has just a few counts. The junction shows a germline mismatch at one end, possibly a read error. The chain couples TRBV14 to TRBJ1-2; tentative D call: TRBD1 (5 bases). CDR1 and CDR2 from the germline V gene are SGHDN and FVKESK. This CDR3 has 13 amino acids. The CDR3 spells CASSQPGYYGCTF. CDR3 coding DNA: TGTGCCAGCAGCCAGCCAGGGTACTATGGCTGCACCTTC.

The CDR3 protein is CASSQGWRDTQYF. The CDR3 DNA is TGCGCCAGCAGCCAGGGATGGAGAGATACGCAGTATTTT. V and J are TRBV4-3 and TRBJ2-3; no reliable D call. The CDR3 consists of 13 residues. The germline CDR1 and CDR2 sequences are LGHNA and YSLEER. Trimming pared 3 bases from V and 5 bases from J, leaving 9 bases between.

The V and J genes are TRBV6-1 and TRBJ2-7; D unresolved. CDR3 size: 16 residues. V lost 7 bases to trimming and J lost 1 base, with 20 bases between them. From germline, CDR1 is MNHNS and CDR2 SASEGT. DNA for the CDR3: TGTGCCAGCAAAAGGCTGGCAGGTAGGATTTCCTACGAGCAGTACTTC. It yields the protein CASKRLAGRISYEQYF.

The gene calls are TRBV19 and TRBJ1-2; possible D gene TRBD1, 6 bases. The CDR3 consists of 15 residues. Per germline, CDR1 LNHDA and CDR2 SQIVND (reference sequence). The ends were cut back, 5 bases at V and 4 bases at J, with 17 bases in the middle. The CDR3 reads CASSPEGQPLYGYTF. The CDR3 nucleotides are TGTGCCAGTAGTCCAGAAGGACAGCCCCTCTATGGCTACACCTTC.

The J gene is TRBJ2-2, the V gene TRBV6-5; 7 nucleotides align to TRBD2. Trimming cost V 0 bases and J 0 bases; bases outside gene matches: 4. Germline values: CDR1 MNHEY, CDR2 SVGAGI. The CDR3 has 17 residues. As DNA, the CDR3 is TGTGCCAGCAGTTACTCCCCCGGACTAGCGAACACCGGGGAGCTGTTTTTT. Protein: CASSYSPGLANTGELFF.

This clonotype was detected a few times. The chain joins TRBV2 to TRBJ1-1, with D possibly TRBD1 on 6 matching bases. V was trimmed by 9 bases and J by 2 bases, leaving 13 bases between them. Looked up from germline, CDR1 is SNHLY and CDR2 is FYNNEI. The CDR3 spans 13 residues. DNA for the CDR3: TGTGCCAGTACAGGGCCCCGTAACACTGAAGCTTTCTTT. This translates into CASTGPRNTEAFF.

This clonotype was counted only a few times. The chain has TRBV9 and TRBJ1-2; D is uncertain. The CDR3 consists of 10 residues. Trimming left V 6 bases short and J 8 bases short, with 8 bases between. CDR1 is SGDLS, CDR2 YYNGEE, per germline. CDR3 DNA: TGTGCCAGCAAATCTGAGGGCTACACCTTC. Its protein is CASKSEGYTF.

The table lists this clonotype with a few counts. The chain recombines TRBV25-1 with TRBJ1-2; possible D gene TRBD1, 5 bases. Looked up from germline, CDR1 is MGHDK and CDR2 is SYGVNS. V dropped 0 bases and J dropped 7 bases, with 12 bases sitting between them. The CDR3 has 14 residues. The DNA for the CDR3 is TGTGCCAGCAGTGAATATCATCGGGGGGGTGGCTACACCTTC. This sequence encodes CASSEYHRGGGYTF.

The chain's CDR3 is CASSPRLAGGPSTGELFF. The CDR3 nucleotides are TGTGCCAGCAGCCCCCGACTAGCGGGGGGGCCAAGCACCGGGGAGCTGTTTTTT. V usage is TRBV4-2 and J usage is TRBJ2-2; 14 bases line up with TRBD2. Germline loops: CDR1 LGHNA, CDR2 YNFKEQ. V shed 4 bases and J 4 bases; nucleotides not matched to a gene: 8. The CDR3 extends over 18 amino acids.

The CDR3 coding sequence is TGCGCCAGCAGCTCCACACCCGGGACAGAGGGGAAAGCTTTCTTT. Encoded protein: CASSSTPGTEGKAFF. This sequence joins TRBV5-1 and TRBJ1-1; 7 nucleotides agree with TRBD1. Germline V gives CDR1 SGHRS, CDR2 YFSETQ. The CDR3 length is 15 residues. The ends lost 3 bases at V and 9 bases at J; junction bases unmatched: 14. Variable domain in full (rest from reference TRBV5-1 and TRBJ1-1): KAGVTQTPRYLIKTRGQQVTLSCSPISGHRSVSWYQQTPGQGLQFLFEYFSETQRNKGNFPGRFSGRQFSNSRSEMNVSTLELGDSALYLCASSSTPGTEGKAFFGQGTRLTVV.

The chain carries TRBV12-3 or TRBV12-4 and TRBJ2-3; D possibly corresponds to TRBD2 (6 bases). The CDR3 runs to 13 residues. Trimming took 4 bases from V and 4 from J, leaving 9 bases between them. The CDR3 sequence: CASSSGTADTQYF. CDR3 DNA sequence: TGTGCCAGCAGTTCCGGGACTGCAGATACGCAGTATTTT.